The present TCR beta chain was sequenced within a study of T cell repertoires in cytomegalovirus infection. Study background: Public TCR beta signatures provided an indication of both CMV infection and a matching HLA type.

About this clonotype itself: Its matching antigen is unknown. Just one base apart from a much larger clone, this may be a read error.

Study results and limitations: CMV-specific HLA-C-restricted TCR beta clonotypes dominated the ex vivo response. Using cumulative public TCR beta family frequency, the authors identified those who carried CMV together with the relevant HLA.

TCRdb re-derived calls from the reads in MiXCR, one entry per CDR3 protein. The table shows over 100,000 distinct CDR3 sequences, with approximately 15% occurring only once. The junction had 9 bases not matched to a gene; V was cut back by 6 bases and J by 2 bases. The CDR3 covers 15 residues. The sample comprised PBMCs. The rearrangement uses TRBV12-3 or TRBV12-4 and TRBJ2-5, with 7 nucleotides matching TRBD2. This TCR came from a human donor in good health (CMV status not recorded). Some clones in this sample may be carry-over from other donors' samples. As DNA, the CDR3 is TGTGCCAGCAGAACTACTAGCGAGGGACAAGAGACCCAGTACTTC. Encoded protein: CASRTTSEGQETQYF.